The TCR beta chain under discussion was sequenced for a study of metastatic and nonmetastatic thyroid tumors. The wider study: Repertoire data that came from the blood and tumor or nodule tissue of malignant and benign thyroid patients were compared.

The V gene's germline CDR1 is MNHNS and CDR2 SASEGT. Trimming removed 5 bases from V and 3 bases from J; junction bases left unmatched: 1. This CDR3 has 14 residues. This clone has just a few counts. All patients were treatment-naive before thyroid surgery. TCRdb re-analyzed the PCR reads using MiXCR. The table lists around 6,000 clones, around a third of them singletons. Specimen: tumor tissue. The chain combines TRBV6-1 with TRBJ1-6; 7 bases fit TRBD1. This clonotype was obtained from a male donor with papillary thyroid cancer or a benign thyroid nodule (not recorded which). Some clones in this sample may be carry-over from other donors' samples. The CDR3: CASSPGGYNSPLHF. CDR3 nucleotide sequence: TGTGCCAGCAGTCCAGGGGGCTATAATTCACCCCTCCACTTT.